These 24 T cell receptor beta chains came from one sample sequenced in a study of control samples from healthy donors and cancer patients. Here immunoSEQ multiplex PCR was the method, and the copy in TCRdb shows in-frame clones only, minus some. There are roughly 81,000 clones in the sample; 75% to 85% occur only once, and 11% lies in the top ten. The sample consisted of PBMCs. The receptors originated from a man aged 60-69 years with head and neck cancer.

V is TRBV7-9 and J is TRBJ2-3; D call uncertain. Trimming removed 2 bases from V and 4 bases from J, with 4 bases in between. There are 12 residues in the CDR3. In germline, CDR1 is SEHNR, CDR2 FQNEAQ (reference sequence). In nucleotides, the CDR3 is TGTGCCAGCAGCTTATCTGCAGATACGCAGTATTTT. Its translation: CASSLSADTQYF.

This clone was detected once. The chain carries TRBV2 and TRBJ2-1; D is ambiguous. Germline assignment: CDR1 SNHLY and CDR2 FYNNEI. CDR3 size: 13 residues. V gave up 7 bases and J gave up 0 bases, with 7 bases separating them. CDR3 sequence (DNA): TGTGCCAGCAAATCAAGCTCCTACAATGAGCAGTTCTTC. It yields the protein CASKSSSYNEQFF.

This rearrangement joins TRBV10-3 to TRBJ2-1; D gene unclear. V was trimmed by 7 bases and J by 6 bases, leaving 19 bases between them. Germline V gene data show CDR1 as ENHRY and CDR2 as SYGVKD. The CDR3 is made up of 15 amino acids. The CDR3 DNA is TGTGCCATCAAAAGGGCTACTTCGGCGTCCAATGAGCAGTTCTTC. This gives the protein CAIKRATSASNEQFF.

The chain has TRBV27 and TRBJ1-6; TRBD1 might be the D (6 bases). Trimming took off 2 bases at V and 9 bases at J, with 11 bases between the two ends. Germline V gene lookup returns CDR1 MNHEY and CDR2 SMNVEV (reference sequence). This CDR3 contains 14 residues. This CDR3 is CASSLTGLGSPLHF. The DNA of the CDR3 is TGTGCCAGCAGTTTAACAGGGCTAGGTTCACCCCTCCACTTT.

In this sample, this clone turned up once. The chain links TRBV15 to TRBJ1-1; no definite D call. The CDR3 totals 13 residues. The V end was cut by 5 bases, the J end by 6 bases, with 13 bases between. Per the germline V gene, CDR1 is LNHNV and CDR2 is YYDKDF (reference sequence). CDR3 nucleotide sequence: TGTGCCACCAGCGCGGTCGGTTTGGCTGAAGCTTTCTTT. Translating it yields CATSAVGLAEAFF.

V usage is TRBV28 and J usage is TRBJ2-6; 9 positions match TRBD1. J was trimmed by 2 bases and V by 6 bases; bases with no gene match: 8. The germline gives CDR1 MDHEN, CDR2 SYDVKM. The CDR3 contains 17 residues. The CDR3, as DNA: TGTGCCAGCAGCACCACGGGACAGGGAACTGGGGCCAACGTCCTGACTTTC. As protein: CASSTTGQGTGANVLTF. Complete variable domain (other parts from reference TRBV28 and TRBJ2-6): DVKVTQSSRYLVKRTGEKVFLECVQDMDHENMFWYRQDPGLGLRLIYFSYDVKMKEKGDIPEGYSVSREKKERFSLILESASTNQTSMYLCASSTTGQGTGANVLTFGAGSRLTVL.

The V call is TRBV19, the J call TRBJ1-5, with 7 bases fitting TRBD1. Germline V gene lookup returns CDR1 LNHDA and CDR2 SQIVND (reference sequence). This CDR3 has 15 residues. The ends lost 1 base at V and 7 bases at J; junction bases unmatched: 7. CDR3 amino acids: CASSIARQGRQPQHF. CDR3 coding DNA: TGTGCCAGTAGTATAGCCCGACAGGGTCGGCAGCCCCAGCATTTT.

The chain combines TRBV15 with TRBJ1-3; a possible D gene is TRBD1 (6 bases). There are 18 residues in the CDR3. In germline, CDR1 is LNHNV, CDR2 YYDKDF (reference sequence). Trimming took off 0 bases at V and 0 bases at J, with 15 bases between the two ends. DNA for the CDR3: TGTGCCACCAGCAGAGATCCAACCAGGGGTAGCTCTGGAAACACCATATATTTT. This codes for CATSRDPTRGSSGNTIYF.

This clone was counted only a few times. The chain couples TRBV29-1 to TRBJ1-5, with TRBD1 matching over 7 bases. V was pared by 6 bases and J by 3 bases, with 5 bases of the junction left unmatched. CDR1 and CDR2 (germline): SQVTM, ANQGSEA. The CDR3 is made up of 13 amino acids. CDR3 nucleotide sequence: TGCAGCGTCCGGGACAGCTACAATCAGCCCCAGCATTTT. Encoded protein: CSVRDSYNQPQHF.

The chain couples TRBV5-1 to TRBJ1-1; D is uncertain. The CDR3 is 13 residues long. Germline V CDR1 and CDR2: SGHRS, YFSETQ. The V gene lost 7 bases and the J gene lost 0 bases, with 10 bases spanning the gap. The CDR3 is CASRSLMNTEAFF. CDR3 bases: TGCGCCAGCCGCAGCCTCATGAACACTGAAGCTTTCTTT.

This rearrangement joins TRBV6-5 to TRBJ1-1, with TRBD1 identical over 10 bases. Trimming removed 2 bases from V and 5 bases from J; junction bases left unmatched: 2. Germline V gene lookup returns CDR1 MNHEY and CDR2 SVGAGI. The CDR3 spans 14 residues. The CDR3 spells CASSYDRGRTEAFF. The CDR3 nucleotides are TGTGCCAGCAGTTACGACAGGGGGCGTACTGAAGCTTTCTTT.

The chain links TRBV28 to TRBJ1-4; 7 bases align to TRBD1. Germline values: CDR1 MDHEN, CDR2 SYDVKM. The CDR3 has 13 residues. V dropped 10 bases and J dropped 8; count of bases not matched to a gene: 10. As DNA, the CDR3 is TGTGCCATCAAGACAGGGATAGGGGAAAAACTGTTTTTT. It is translated as CAIKTGIGEKLFF.

This clone was seen at least ten times. This rearrangement joins TRBV30 to TRBJ2-1, with TRBD2 matching 9 bases. The length of the CDR3 is 18 residues. Germline V CDR1 and CDR2: GTSNPN, SVGIG (reference sequence). The V gene end was trimmed by 2 bases and the J gene end by 5 bases; junction bases not matched to a gene: 16. The CDR3 DNA sequence: TGTGCCTGGAGTCCGTGGGAGTACCAGACTAGCGGACACAATGAGCAGTTCTTC. As protein: CAWSPWEYQTSGHNEQFF.

V usage is TRBV6-1 and J usage is TRBJ1-4; no reliable D call. This CDR3 comprises 14 residues. Trimming left V 2 bases short and J 0 bases short, with 4 bases between. In germline, CDR1 is MNHNS, CDR2 SASEGT. The CDR3: CASSEPATNEKLFF. DNA for the CDR3: TGTGCCAGCAGTGAACCAGCAACTAATGAAAAACTGTTTTTT.

The chain joins TRBV3-1 (or the pseudogene TRBV3-2) to TRBJ2-1; 8 bases fit TRBD2. The CDR3 extends over 11 amino acids. The ends lost 1 base at V and 13 bases at J; junction bases unmatched: 0. Germline assignment: CDR1 LGHDT and CDR2 YNNKEL (reference sequence). CDR3 region: CASSQGTSQFF. The CDR3 DNA sequence: TGTGCCAGCAGCCAAGGGACTAGCCAGTTCTTC.

The chain joins TRBV20-1 to TRBJ2-5, with unresolved D. The CDR3 length is 11 residues. The V end was cut by 1 base, the J end by 5 bases, with 5 bases between. The V gene's germline CDR1 is DFQATT and CDR2 SNEGSKA (reference sequence). The CDR3 here is CSARGVETQYF. In DNA, the CDR3 is TGCAGTGCTAGAGGAGTTGAGACCCAGTACTTC.

This clone has just a few counts. The chain has TRBV25-1 and TRBJ2-3, with 14 bases that match TRBD2. V was pared by 3 bases and J by 9 bases, with 8 bases of the junction left unmatched. Germline V gene sequence: CDR1 MGHDK, CDR2 SYGVNS. The CDR3 loop spans 16 amino acids. CDR3 DNA: TGTGCCAGCAGTGAGGCGGGACTAGCGGGAGTTGGCACGCAGTATTTT. Translated: CASSEAGLAGVGTQYF.

The chain carries TRBV30 and TRBJ1-2; D is uncertain. V was cut by 3 bases and J by 4 bases, with 6 bases left in between. Germline V CDR1 and CDR2: GTSNPN, SVGIG (reference sequence). The CDR3 is made up of 11 amino acids. This CDR3 is CAWSQGYGYTF. For the CDR3, the DNA is TGTGCCTGGAGCCAAGGCTATGGCTACACCTTC.

This rearrangement joins TRBV4-1 to TRBJ2-6, with TRBD1 matching 8 bases. V lost 3 bases to trimming and J lost 1 base; unmatched junction nucleotides: 2. Germline loops: CDR1 MGHRA, CDR2 YSYEKL. This CDR3 has 16 amino acids. CDR3 nucleotides: TGCGCCAGCAGCCAGCAGGGGGCGTCTGGGGCCAACGTCCTGACTTTC. Its protein product is CASSQQGASGANVLTF.

The chain uses TRBV2 and TRBJ2-7; TRBD1 or TRBD2 may be the D gene (6 bases each). The CDR3 has 15 residues. V was trimmed by 6 bases and J by 3 bases, leaving 18 bases between them. CDR1 is SNHLY and CDR2 is FYNNEI in the germline V gene. In nucleotides, the CDR3 is TGTGCCAGCAGGCCGACCGCCGGGGGCGTCTACGAGCAGTACTTC. Protein product: CASRPTAGGVYEQYF.

This chain connects TRBV24-1 to TRBJ1-6; 9 bases agree with TRBD1. The germline V gene has CDR1 KGHDR and CDR2 SFDVKD. Losses at the gene ends were 1 base for V and 0 bases for J; bases not matched to a gene: 15. This CDR3 has 22 residues. The CDR3 sequence: CATSDFEGTGWNLRSYNSPLHF. The CDR3 bases are TGTGCCACCAGTGATTTCGAGGGGACAGGGTGGAATCTGCGCTCCTATAATTCACCCCTCCACTTT.

The genes are TRBV2 and TRBJ1-2; D remains ambiguous. This CDR3 contains 11 residues. Germline V lookup: CDR1 SNHLY, CDR2 FYNNEI. V was clipped by 4 bases and J by 6 bases, with 6 bases between them. Here the CDR3 reads CASSVYDGYTF. The CDR3, as DNA: TGTGCCAGCAGTGTTTATGATGGCTACACCTTC. The variable domain in full, completed from reference TRBV2 and TRBJ1-2, reads EPEVTQTPSHQVTQMGQEVILRCVPISNHLYFYWYRQILGQKVEFLVSFYNNEISEKSEIFDDQFSVERPDGSNFTLKIRSTKLEDSAMYFCASSVYDGYTFGSGTRLTVV.

The chain employs TRBV7-9 and TRBJ1-1, with D possibly matching TRBD1 (5 bases). The length of the CDR3 is 12 residues. Per the germline V gene, CDR1 is SEHNR and CDR2 is FQNEAQ (reference sequence). V was pared by 10 bases and J by 0 bases, with 9 bases between. The CDR3 here is CATQGLNTEAFF. DNA of the CDR3: TGTGCCACCCAGGGACTGAACACTGAAGCTTTCTTT.

Worth noting for this clone: This sample includes further DNA sequences coding for the same CDR3. The genes are TRBV7-9 and TRBJ2-3; 9 bases align to TRBD1. The CDR3 spans 16 residues. Germline V gene lookup returns CDR1 SEHNR and CDR2 FQNEAQ (reference sequence). V shed 6 bases, J shed 1 base, and the junction held 8 bases outside the gene matches. The CDR3 nucleotides are TGTGCCAGCAGTATAACCGGGACAGGGCGCACAGATACGCAGTATTTT. This encodes CASSITGTGRTDTQYF.